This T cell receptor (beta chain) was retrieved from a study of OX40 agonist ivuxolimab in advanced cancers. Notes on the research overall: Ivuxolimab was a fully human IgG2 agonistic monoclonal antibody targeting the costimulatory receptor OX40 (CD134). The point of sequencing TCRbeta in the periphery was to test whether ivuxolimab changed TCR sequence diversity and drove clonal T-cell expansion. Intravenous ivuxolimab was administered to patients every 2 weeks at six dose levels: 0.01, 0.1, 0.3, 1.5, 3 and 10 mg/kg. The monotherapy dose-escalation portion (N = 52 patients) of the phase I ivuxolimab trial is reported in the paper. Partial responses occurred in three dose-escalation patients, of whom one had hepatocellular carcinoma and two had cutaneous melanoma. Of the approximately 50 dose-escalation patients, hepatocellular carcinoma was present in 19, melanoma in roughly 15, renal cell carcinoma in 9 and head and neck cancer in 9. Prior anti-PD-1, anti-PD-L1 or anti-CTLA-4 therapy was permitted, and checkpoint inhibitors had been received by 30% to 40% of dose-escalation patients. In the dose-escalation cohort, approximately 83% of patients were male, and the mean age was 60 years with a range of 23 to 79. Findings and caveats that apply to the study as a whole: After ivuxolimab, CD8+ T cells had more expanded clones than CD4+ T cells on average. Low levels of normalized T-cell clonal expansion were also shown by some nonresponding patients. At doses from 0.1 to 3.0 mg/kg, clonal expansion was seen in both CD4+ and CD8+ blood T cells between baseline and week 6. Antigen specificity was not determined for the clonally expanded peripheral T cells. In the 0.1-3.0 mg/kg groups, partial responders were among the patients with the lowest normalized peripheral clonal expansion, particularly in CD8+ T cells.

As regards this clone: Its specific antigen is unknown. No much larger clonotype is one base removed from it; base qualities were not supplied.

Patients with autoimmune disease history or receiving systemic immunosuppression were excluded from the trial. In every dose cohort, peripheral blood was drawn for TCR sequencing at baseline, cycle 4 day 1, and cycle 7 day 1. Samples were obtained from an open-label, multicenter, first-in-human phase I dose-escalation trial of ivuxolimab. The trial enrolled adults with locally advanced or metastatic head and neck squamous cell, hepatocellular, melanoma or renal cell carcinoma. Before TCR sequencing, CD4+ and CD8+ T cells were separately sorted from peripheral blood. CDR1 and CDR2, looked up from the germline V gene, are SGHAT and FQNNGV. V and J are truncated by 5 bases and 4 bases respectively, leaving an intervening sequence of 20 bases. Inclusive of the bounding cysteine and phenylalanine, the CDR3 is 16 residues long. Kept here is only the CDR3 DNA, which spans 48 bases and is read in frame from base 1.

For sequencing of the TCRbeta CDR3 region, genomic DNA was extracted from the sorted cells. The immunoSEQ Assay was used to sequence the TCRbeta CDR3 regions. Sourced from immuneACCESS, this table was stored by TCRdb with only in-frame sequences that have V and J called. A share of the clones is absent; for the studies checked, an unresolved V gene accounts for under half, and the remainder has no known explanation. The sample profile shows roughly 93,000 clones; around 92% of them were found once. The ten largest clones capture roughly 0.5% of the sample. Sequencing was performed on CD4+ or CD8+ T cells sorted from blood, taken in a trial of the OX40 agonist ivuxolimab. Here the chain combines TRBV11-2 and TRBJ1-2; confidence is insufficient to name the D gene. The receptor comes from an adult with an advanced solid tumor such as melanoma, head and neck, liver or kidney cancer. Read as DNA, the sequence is TGTGCCAGCAGCCAATTGGGGAGTGGTCGTAGCTATGGCTACACCTTC. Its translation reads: CASSQLGSGRSYGYTF.